This is a list of T cell receptor beta chains from one sample in a study of CD8+ T cells in alopecia areata. The table came from immunoSEQ multiplex PCR; TCRdb's copy has only in-frame clones and leaves some out. The table has approximately 99,000 clones, 55% to 75% seen once. The sample comprised CD8+ T cells sorted from blood. These receptors came from a human donor in good health. CDR3s include the opening cysteine and the closing phenylalanine or tryptophan. D genes are given only for firm matches. Size is omitted from some rows. Given values are once, few, many or a class for expanded clones.

len	abundance	d_gene	v_gene	j_gene	CDR3nt	CDR3aa
19	.	TRBD1	TRBV18	TRBJ2-7	TGTGCCAGCTCACGACCCGGGACAGGGGGCTTTCCGGACCTCTACGAGCAGTACTTC	CASSRPGTGGFPDLYEQYF
17	few	.	TRBV7-9	TRBJ2-3	TGTGCCAGCAGCTTGGGGACCGCCCGCCTCGGCACAGATACGCAGTATTTT	CASSLGTARLGTDTQYF
13	.	.	TRBV13	TRBJ1-1	TGTGCCAGCAGCTTCGACCCGAACACTGAAGCTTTCTTT	CASSFDPNTEAFF
12	few	TRBD1	TRBV4-3	TRBJ1-4	TGCGCCAGCAGCCAGGCCGGGACAGGACTGTTTTTT	CASSQAGTGLFF
17	.	.	TRBV5-1	TRBJ1-1	TGCGCCAGCAGCGTAACCCTGGGGGGGTCCACGAACACTGAAGCTTTCTTT	CASSVTLGGSTNTEAFF
14	.	.	TRBV9	TRBJ2-5	TGTGCCAGCAGCCCCCCGGTGGGACAAGAGACCCAGTACTTC	CASSPPVGQETQYF
15	.	.	TRBV25-1	TRBJ2-6	TGTGCCAGCGCCCAGTGGGGTTCTGGGGCCAACGTCCTGACTTTC	CASAQWGSGANVLTF
15	few	.	TRBV27	TRBJ1-5	TGTGCCAGCAGTTTACGACCAGCGGGCAATCAGCCCCAGCATTTT	CASSLRPAGNQPQHF
15	few	TRBD2	TRBV11-3	TRBJ2-3	TGTGCCAGCAGCTCCGGGACTAGCGGGGGGGATACGCAGTATTTT	CASSSGTSGGDTQYF
13	few	.	TRBV7-9	TRBJ2-5	TGTGCCAGCAGCCCGGACAGTGTCAGTACCCAGTACTTC	CASSPDSVSTQYF
14	.	.	TRBV12-5	TRBJ2-5	TGTGCTAGTGGTTTGGCCAGGGGATTGGAGACCCAGTACTTC	CASGLARGLETQYF
13	.	.	TRBV30	TRBJ2-7	TGTGCCTGGAGTGTAGCGGGTGGCGACGAGCAGTACTTC	CAWSVAGGDEQYF
14	.	.	TRBV6-1	TRBJ2-5	TGTGCCAGTAGCAGAGGAGGGGCACAAGAGACCCAGTACTTC	CASSRGGAQETQYF
16	.	TRBD1	TRBV5-6	TRBJ1-5	TGTGCCAGCAGCATCCGGGACAGGACCCGCAATCAGCCCCAGCATTTT	CASSIRDRTRNQPQHF
17	.	TRBD2	TRBV7-9	TRBJ2-3	TGTGCCAGCAGCCCGGGGACTAGCGGGGGGGCCACAGATACGCAGTATTTT	CASSPGTSGGATDTQYF
13	.	TRBD1	TRBV29-1	TRBJ1-2	TGCAGCGTCCGGGACAGGGTATCAGATGGCTACACCTTC	CSVRDRVSDGYTF
15	.	TRBD2	TRBV2	TRBJ2-5	TGTGCCAGCAAGGTCGGGCGGGGGGGCCCAGAGACCCAGTACTTC	CASKVGRGGPETQYF
13	few	TRBD1	TRBV15	TRBJ2-7	TGTGCCACCAGCAAGACAGGGACCTACGAGCAGTACTTC	CATSKTGTYEQYF
18	few	.	TRBV6-1	TRBJ1-5	TGTGCCAGCAGTGGCCGGGACAACGCACCGTCTAGCAATCAGCCCCAGCATTTT	CASSGRDNAPSSNQPQHF
14	.	.	TRBV27	TRBJ2-7	TGTGCCAGCAGTATGGTGGCGGTTGGGTACGAGCAGTACTTC	CASSMVAVGYEQYF
14	.	TRBD1	TRBV13	TRBJ2-1	TGTGCCAGCAGCACAGGACAGGGAGCCTCCGAGCAGTTCTTC	CASSTGQGASEQFF
14	.	.	TRBV27	TRBJ2-7	TGTGCCAGCAGTTTTGGGGACCTCTCCTACGAGCAGTACTTC	CASSFGDLSYEQYF
14	.	.	TRBV6-5	TRBJ1-2	TGTGCCAGCACCCAAGGGGTGTCGGGCTATGGCTACACCTTC	CASTQGVSGYGYTF
13	.	.	TRBV13	TRBJ2-7	TGTGCCAGCAGCCCCTCGGTGTTAGCGGAGCAGTACTTC	CASSPSVLAEQYF
14	once	.	TRBV30	TRBJ2-7	TGTGCCTGGAGTAGTACCCACGGGATCGACGAGCAGTACTTC	CAWSSTHGIDEQYF
14	.	TRBD1	TRBV5-4	TRBJ2-7	TGTGCCAGCAGCTTCGGGACAGGGGGCTACGAGCAGTACTTC	CASSFGTGGYEQYF
14	.	.	TRBV5-6	TRBJ2-5	TGTGCCAGCAGCTTACGAGTCGACGGAGAGACCCAGTACTTC	CASSLRVDGETQYF
16	few	.	TRBV5-4	TRBJ2-1	TGTGCCAGCAGCCCACGGGGTCCTAGCCCCTACAATGAGCAGTTCTTC	CASSPRGPSPYNEQFF
13	once	TRBD1	TRBV6-1	TRBJ1-1	TGTGCCATTAGGTACAGGGGGTATACTGAAGCTTTCTTT	CAIRYRGYTEAFF
18	.	TRBD1	TRBV11-2	TRBJ1-6	TGTGCCAGCAGCTTATTAGACCACCCGGGACAGGGATATTCACCCCTCCACTTT	CASSLLDHPGQGYSPLHF
16	few	.	TRBV5-1	TRBJ1-4	TGCGCCAGCAGCTTGGGGGGGCCCACAACTAATGAAAAACTGTTTTTT	CASSLGGPTTNEKLFF
15	.	.	TRBV27	TRBJ1-2	TGTGCCAGCAGTTTATATTGGGGGGGCGACTATGGCTACACCTTC	CASSLYWGGDYGYTF
12	.	.	TRBV10-2	TRBJ2-7	TGCGCCAGCAGTGACAGCCCCTACGAGCAGTACTTC	CASSDSPYEQYF
13	.	TRBD2	TRBV2	TRBJ2-1	TGTGCCAGCAGTCCCACTAGCGGGGGTGAGCAGTTCTTC	CASSPTSGGEQFF
15	.	TRBD1	TRBV7-6	TRBJ1-5	TGTGCCAGCAGCCCACGACAGGGGGGTGGTCAGCCCCAGCATTTT	CASSPRQGGGQPQHF
14	.	TRBD1	TRBV7-9	TRBJ2-7	TGTGCCAGCAGCCCGGGGAATACAGGGGGCGAGCAGTACTTC	CASSPGNTGGEQYF
14	.	.	TRBV11-2	TRBJ2-5	TGTGCCAGCAGCTACGGACAGCTCCAAGAGACCCAGTACTTC	CASSYGQLQETQYF
15	.	TRBD1	TRBV5-6	TRBJ1-2	TGTGCCAGCATCCTTGCCGTGGGACAGCTATATGGCTACACCTTC	CASILAVGQLYGYTF
12	once	.	TRBV7-9	TRBJ1-2	TGTGCCAGCAGCTTAGCGTTGGGGAGGATCGCCTTC	CASSLALGRIAF
17	.	TRBD2	TRBV7-2	TRBJ2-3	TGTGCCAGCAGCTCCATAGCGGGGGGGCCGGTTTGGGATACGCAGTATTTT	CASSSIAGGPVWDTQYF